This record covers a single T cell receptor (beta chain). The CDR3 is made up of 17 amino acids. V lost 0 bases and J lost 1; bases outside the gene matches: 6. Looked up from germline, CDR1 is SGDLS and CDR2 is YYNGEE. The data belong to a study of blood T cell repertoires in COVID-19. The overall study: PBMCs, B-cell-depleted T cells, or T cells provided the cDNA or gDNA that made up the material.

Source study methods: The authors estimated nucleated cell counts from reference gene primer amplification. Sequenced by immunoSEQ multiplex PCR; TCRdb stores in-frame clones only, minus some. V, J and clone size are those of that table, while D and trimming were read from the DNA. Among 200,000 or so clones listed, roughly four fifths were seen once. Source material: peripheral blood. The receptor was isolated from a woman in her twenties or thirties who had recovered from COVID-19. This rearrangement joins TRBV9 to TRBJ2-7, with 11 bases that match TRBD2. The CDR3 is CASSVEASGRSSYEQYF. The CDR3 DNA reads TGTGCCAGCAGCGTAGAGGCTAGCGGGAGGTCTTCCTACGAGCAGTACTTC.